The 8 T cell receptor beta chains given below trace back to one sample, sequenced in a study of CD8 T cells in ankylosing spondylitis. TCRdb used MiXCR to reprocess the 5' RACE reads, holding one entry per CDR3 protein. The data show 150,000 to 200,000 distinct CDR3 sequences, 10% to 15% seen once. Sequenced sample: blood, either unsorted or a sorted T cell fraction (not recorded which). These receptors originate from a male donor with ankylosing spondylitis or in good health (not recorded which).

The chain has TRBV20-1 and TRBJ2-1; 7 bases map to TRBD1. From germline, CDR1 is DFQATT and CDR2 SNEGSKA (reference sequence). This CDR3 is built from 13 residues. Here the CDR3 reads CSYLDRSNNEQFF. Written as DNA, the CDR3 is TGCAGCTATTTGGACAGGTCCAACAATGAGCAGTTCTTC.

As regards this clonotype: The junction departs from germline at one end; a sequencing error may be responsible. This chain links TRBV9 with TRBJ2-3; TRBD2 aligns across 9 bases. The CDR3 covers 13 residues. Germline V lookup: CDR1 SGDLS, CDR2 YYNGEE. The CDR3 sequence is CATSGGNTDTQYF. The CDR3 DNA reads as TGTGCCACCAGCGGGGGGAACACAGATACGCAGTATTTT.

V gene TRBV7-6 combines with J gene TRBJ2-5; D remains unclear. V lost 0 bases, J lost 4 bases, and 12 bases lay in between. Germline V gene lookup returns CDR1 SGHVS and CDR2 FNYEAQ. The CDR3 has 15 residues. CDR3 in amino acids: CASSLASGSSETQYF. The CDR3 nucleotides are TGTGCCAGCAGCTTAGCTTCGGGTAGCTCAGAGACCCAGTACTTC.

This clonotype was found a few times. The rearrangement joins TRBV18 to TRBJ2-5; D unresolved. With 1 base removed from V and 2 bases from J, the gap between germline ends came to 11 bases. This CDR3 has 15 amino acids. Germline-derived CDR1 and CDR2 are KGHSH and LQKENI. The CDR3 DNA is TGTGCCAGCTCACCACAGGCTCGCGGTCAAGAGACCCAGTACTTC. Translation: CASSPQARGQETQYF.

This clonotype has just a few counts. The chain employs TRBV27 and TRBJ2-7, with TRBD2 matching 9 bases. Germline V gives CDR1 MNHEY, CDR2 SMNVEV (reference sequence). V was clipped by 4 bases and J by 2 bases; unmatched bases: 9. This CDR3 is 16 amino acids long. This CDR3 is CASSSFLAGDPYEQYF. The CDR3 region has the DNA TGTGCCAGCAGTTCCTTTTTAGCGGGGGACCCCTACGAGCAGTACTTC.

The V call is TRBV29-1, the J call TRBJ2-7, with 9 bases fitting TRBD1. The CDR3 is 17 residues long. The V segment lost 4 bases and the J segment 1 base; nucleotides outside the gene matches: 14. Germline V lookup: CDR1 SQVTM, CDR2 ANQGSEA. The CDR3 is CSVGGTGRSLSSYEQYF. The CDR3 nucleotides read TGCAGCGTTGGGGGGACAGGGCGGAGTTTGTCGTCCTACGAGCAGTACTTC.

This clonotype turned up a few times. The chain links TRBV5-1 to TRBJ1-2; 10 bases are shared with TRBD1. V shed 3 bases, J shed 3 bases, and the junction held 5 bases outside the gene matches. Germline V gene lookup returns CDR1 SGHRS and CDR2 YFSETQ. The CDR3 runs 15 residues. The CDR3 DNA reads TGCGCCAGCAGCTATGGGACAGGGGATGACTATGGCTACACCTTC. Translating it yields CASSYGTGDDYGYTF.

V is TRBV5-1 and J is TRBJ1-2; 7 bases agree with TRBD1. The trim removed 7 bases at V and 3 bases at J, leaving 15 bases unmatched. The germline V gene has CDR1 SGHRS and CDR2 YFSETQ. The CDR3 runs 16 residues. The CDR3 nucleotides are TGCGCCAGCTATTCGGGACAGAGGGGAATCGACTATGGCTACACCTTC. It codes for CASYSGQRGIDYGYTF.